This entry lists 6 T cell receptor beta chains sequenced from one sample in a study of blood T cell repertoires in COVID-19. The repertoire was sequenced with immunoSEQ multiplex PCR; TCRdb's copy has only in-frame clones and lacks some. The sample yields 250,000 to 350,000 clones, 85% to 90% seen once. The sample consisted of PBMCs or T cells enriched from blood (not recorded which). The receptors come from a woman aged 18 to 35 who had recovered from COVID-19.

The V gene is TRBV7-9, the J gene TRBJ1-2; tentative D call: TRBD1 (5 bases). The CDR3 is 15 amino acids. V shed 3 bases and J shed 4 bases, with 15 bases lying between them. Germline CDR1 reads SEHNR; CDR2 reads FQNEAQ (reference sequence). Here the CDR3 DNA reads TGTGCCAGCAGCTTCCCAGGGATGAGGCCCTATGGCTACACCTTC. This gives the protein CASSFPGMRPYGYTF. Looking up the rest from reference TRBV7-9 and TRBJ1-2 gives the full variable domain: DTGVSQNPRHKITKRGQNVTFRCDPISEHNRLYWYRQTLGQGPEFLTYFQNEAQLEKSRLLSDRFSAERPKGSFSTLEIQRTEQGDSAMYLCASSFPGMRPYGYTFGSGTRLTVV.

This clone showed up just a few times. The chain uses TRBV2 and TRBJ1-1, with 7 nucleotides matching TRBD1. The CDR3 runs 18 residues. V was clipped by 6 bases and J by 1 base; unmatched bases: 17. Per germline, CDR1 SNHLY and CDR2 FYNNEI. CDR3 DNA sequence: TGTGCCAGCAGAGCCACCTTTCTGATACAGGGGAAGAACACTGAAGCTTTCTTT. Protein: CASRATFLIQGKNTEAFF.

This clone was picked up a small number of times. The V call is TRBV28, the J call TRBJ1-3, with D tentatively TRBD1 (5 bases). Germline CDR1 MDHEN, CDR2 SYDVKM. The CDR3 consists of 14 residues. V lost 2 bases to trimming and J lost 4 bases, with 9 bases between them. In nucleotides, the CDR3 is TGTGCCAGCAGTTTAAGGGGTACCGGAAACACCATATATTTT. As protein: CASSLRGTGNTIYF.

CDR3 nucleotide sequence: TGTGCCTGGTCCGGACAGGCTACAGGGGGTTCACCCCTCCACTTT. Amino acid sequence: CAWSGQATGGSPLHF. The chain is built from TRBV30 and TRBJ1-6; 8 bases match TRBD1. The length of the CDR3 is 15 residues. Germline trimming cut 5 bases from V and 9 bases from J; bases unmatched to any gene: 12. CDR1 GTSNPN and CDR2 SVGIG come from the germline V gene (reference sequence).

CDR3 residues: CASRQEIDSNQPQHF. In nucleotides, the CDR3 is TGTGCCAGCAGGCAGGAAATTGATAGCAATCAGCCCCAGCATTTT. This chain joins TRBV2 and TRBJ1-5; D is unclear. With 6 bases removed from V and 0 bases from J, the gap between germline ends came to 12 bases. Germline CDR1 and CDR2: SNHLY and FYNNEI. The CDR3 sequence is 15 residues long. Full variable domain (remainder filled in from reference TRBV2 and TRBJ1-5): EPEVTQTPSHQVTQMGQEVILRCVPISNHLYFYWYRQILGQKVEFLVSFYNNEISEKSEIFDDQFSVERPDGSNFTLKIRSTKLEDSAMYFCASRQEIDSNQPQHFGDGTRLSIL.

The chain employs TRBV28 and TRBJ1-3, with no clear D. The ends were cut back, 1 base at V and 1 base at J, with 11 bases in the middle. The CDR3 is 16 amino acids. CDR1 MDHEN and CDR2 SYDVKM come from the germline V gene. The chain's CDR3 is CASSLFPGSSGNTIYF. The CDR3 nucleotides are TGTGCCAGCAGTTTATTTCCTGGGAGTTCTGGAAACACCATATATTTT.